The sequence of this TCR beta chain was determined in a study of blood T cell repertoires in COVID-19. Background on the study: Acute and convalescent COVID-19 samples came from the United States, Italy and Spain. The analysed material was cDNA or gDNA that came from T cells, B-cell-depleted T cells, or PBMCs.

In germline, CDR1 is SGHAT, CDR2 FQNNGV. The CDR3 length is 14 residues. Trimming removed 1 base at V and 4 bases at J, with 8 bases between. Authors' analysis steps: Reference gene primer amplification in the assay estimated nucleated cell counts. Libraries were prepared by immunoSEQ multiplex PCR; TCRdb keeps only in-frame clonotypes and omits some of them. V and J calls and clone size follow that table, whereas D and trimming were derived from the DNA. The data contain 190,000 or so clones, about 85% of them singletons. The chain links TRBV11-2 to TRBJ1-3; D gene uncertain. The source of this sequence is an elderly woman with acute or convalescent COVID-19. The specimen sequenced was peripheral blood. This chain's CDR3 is CASSLGSEGNTIYF. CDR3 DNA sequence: TGTGCCAGCAGCTTAGGTTCAGAAGGAAACACCATATATTTT. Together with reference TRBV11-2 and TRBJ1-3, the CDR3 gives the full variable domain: EAGVAQSPRYKIIEKRQSVAFWCNPISGHATLYWYQQILGQGPKLLIQFQNNGVVDDSQLPKDRFSAERLKGVDSTLKIQPAKLEDSAVYLCASSLGSEGNTIYFGEGSWLTVV.